Listed below are T cell receptor beta chains from one sample, sequenced in a study of blood T cells in healthy people across ages. MiXCR, applied by TCRdb to the 5' RACE reads, yields one record per CDR3 protein. The data hold about 1.1 million distinct CDR3 sequences, with roughly two fifths observed a single time. The sample taken for sequencing was blood. The receptor source for this set is a man between 18 and 29 years old in good health. CDR3s include the opening cysteine and the closing phenylalanine or tryptophan. A D gene is named only where the DNA matches it firmly. Size is stated for part of the rows, as once, few or many counts, or as a class when the clone is expanded.

clone_size,d_call,j_call,v_call,cdr3_nt,cdr3_aa
many,-,TRBJ1-1,TRBV4-1,TGTGCCAGCAGCCACCCGAACACTGAAGCTTTCTTT,CASSHPNTEAFF
-,-,TRBJ2-2,TRBV20-1,TGCAGTGCTAGAGATGGAGTAACCGGGGGGGAGCTGTTTTTT,CSARDGVTGGELFF
-,-,TRBJ2-1,TRBV18,TGTGTCAGCTCACCACTGGCCTTGGGGAACGATGAGCAGTTCTTC,CVSSPLALGNDEQFF
-,-,TRBJ2-3,TRBV6-1,TGTGCCAGCAGCCTACGGGTTCCAGTTCCCACAGATACGCAGTATTTT,CASSLRVPVPTDTQYF
few,-,TRBJ1-6,TRBV9,TGTGCCAGCAGCGTAGCGGGGAGGATTGGATCACCCCTCCACTTT,CASSVAGRIGSPLHF
few,-,TRBJ2-1,TRBV9,TGTGCCAGCAGCGTAGACAGTGGTGGTCCGGGAAATGAGCAGTTCTTC,CASSVDSGGPGNEQFF
few,-,TRBJ2-3,TRBV5-1,TGCGCCAGCAGCCTTTCCCTTCCCACAGATACGCAGTATTTT,CASSLSLPTDTQYF
few,-,TRBJ2-1,TRBV20-1,TGCAGTGCTAGGGACAGTTTCAATGAGCAGTTCTTC,CSARDSFNEQFF
-,-,TRBJ1-4,TRBV2,TGTGCCACCGCCTCAGGGCGAAATGAAAAACTGTTTTTT,CATASGRNEKLFF
few,-,TRBJ1-1,TRBV5-6,TGTGCCAGCAGCTTGATGGGTGCTGAAGCTTTCTTT,CASSLMGAEAFF
-,-,TRBJ2-3,TRBV20-1,TGCAGTGCTAGAGAACTAAGAAGGGGGTTTGGTACAGATACGCAGTATTTT,CSARELRRGFGTDTQYF
-,-,TRBJ2-5,TRBV29-1,TGCAGCGTTGACGAGGGTTTGGAAGAGACCCAGTACTTC,CSVDEGLEETQYF